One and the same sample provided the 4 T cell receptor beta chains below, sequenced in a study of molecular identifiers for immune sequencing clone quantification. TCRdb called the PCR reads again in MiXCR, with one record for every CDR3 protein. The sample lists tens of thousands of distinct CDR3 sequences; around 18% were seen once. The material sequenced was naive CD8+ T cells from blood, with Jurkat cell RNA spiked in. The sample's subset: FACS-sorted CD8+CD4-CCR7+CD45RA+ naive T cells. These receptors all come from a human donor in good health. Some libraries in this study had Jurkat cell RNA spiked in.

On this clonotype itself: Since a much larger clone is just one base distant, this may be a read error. The CDR3 loop is CASRDWAGQGAFF. The CDR3 bases are TGTGCCAGCAGGGATTGGGCGGGACAGGGTGCTTTCTTT. This chain uses TRBV25-1 with TRBJ1-1; 9 nucleotides line up with TRBD1. Germline values: CDR1 MGHDK, CDR2 SYGVNS. The CDR3 runs 13 residues. Unmatched junction bases numbered 10, after V lost 6 bases and J lost 11 bases.

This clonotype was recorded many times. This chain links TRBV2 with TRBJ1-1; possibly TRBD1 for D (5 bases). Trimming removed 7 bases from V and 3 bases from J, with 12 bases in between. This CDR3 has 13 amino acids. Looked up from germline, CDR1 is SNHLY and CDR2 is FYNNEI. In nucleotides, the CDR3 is TGTGCCAGCAACGGGGGAAGTGACACTGAAGCTTTCTTT. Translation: CASNGGSDTEAFF.

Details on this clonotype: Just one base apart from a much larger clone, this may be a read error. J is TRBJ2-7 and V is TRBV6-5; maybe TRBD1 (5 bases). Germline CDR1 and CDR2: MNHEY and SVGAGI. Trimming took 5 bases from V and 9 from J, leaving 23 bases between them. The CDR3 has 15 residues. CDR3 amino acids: CASSQGPRALRAQYF. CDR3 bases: TGTGCCAGCAGTCAAGGTCCCAGGGCCCTTCGGGCGCAGTACTTC.

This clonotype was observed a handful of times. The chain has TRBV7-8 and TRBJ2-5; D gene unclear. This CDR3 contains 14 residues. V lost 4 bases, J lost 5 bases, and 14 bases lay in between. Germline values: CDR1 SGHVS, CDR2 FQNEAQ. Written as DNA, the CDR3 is TGTGCCAGCAGCTCTACTGGCGTCTCTGAGACCCAGTACTTC. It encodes CASSSTGVSETQYF.